This T cell receptor (beta chain) was sequenced during a study of blood T cell repertoires in COVID-19. Profiling relied on immunoSEQ multiplex PCR, and the TCRdb table lists in-frame clones only, not all of them. The repertoire holds roughly 50,000 clones, with roughly 76% as singletons. The germline V and J ends were trimmed by 9 bases and 0 bases, with 14 bases remaining between them. Germline V gene lookup returns CDR1 LNHDA and CDR2 SQIVND (reference sequence). The CDR3 sequence is 14 residues long. This chain uses TRBV19 with TRBJ1-1, with D unresolved. The sequence was obtained from a woman aged 55 to 70 with acute or convalescent COVID-19. Sequencing used peripheral blood. DNA for the CDR3: TGTGCCAGCAGTCGGCTAGTAGTGAACACTGAAGCTTTCTTT. The encoded protein is CASSRLVVNTEAFF. The full variable domain, in which reference TRBV19 and TRBJ1-1 provide the parts outside the CDR3, is DGGITQSPKYLFRKEGQNVTLSCEQNLNHDAMYWYRQDPGQGLRLIYYSQIVNDFQKGDIAEGYSVSREKKESFPLTVTSAQKNPTAFYLCASSRLVVNTEAFFGQGTRLTVV.